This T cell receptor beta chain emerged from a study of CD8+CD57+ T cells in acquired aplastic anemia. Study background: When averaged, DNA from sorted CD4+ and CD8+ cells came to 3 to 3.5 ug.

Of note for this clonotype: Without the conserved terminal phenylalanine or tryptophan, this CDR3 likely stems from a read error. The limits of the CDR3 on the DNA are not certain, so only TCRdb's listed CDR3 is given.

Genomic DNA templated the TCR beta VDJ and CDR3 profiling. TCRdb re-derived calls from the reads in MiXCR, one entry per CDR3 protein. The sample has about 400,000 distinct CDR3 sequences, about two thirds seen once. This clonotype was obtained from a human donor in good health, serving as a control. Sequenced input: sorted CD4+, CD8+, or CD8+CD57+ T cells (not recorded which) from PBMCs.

Here the CDR3 reads CASSIHGNEQFFV. The chain combines TRBV7-3 with TRBJ1-2. Germline loops: CDR1 SGHTA, CDR2 FQGTGA. The CDR3 totals 13 residues, both ends included.